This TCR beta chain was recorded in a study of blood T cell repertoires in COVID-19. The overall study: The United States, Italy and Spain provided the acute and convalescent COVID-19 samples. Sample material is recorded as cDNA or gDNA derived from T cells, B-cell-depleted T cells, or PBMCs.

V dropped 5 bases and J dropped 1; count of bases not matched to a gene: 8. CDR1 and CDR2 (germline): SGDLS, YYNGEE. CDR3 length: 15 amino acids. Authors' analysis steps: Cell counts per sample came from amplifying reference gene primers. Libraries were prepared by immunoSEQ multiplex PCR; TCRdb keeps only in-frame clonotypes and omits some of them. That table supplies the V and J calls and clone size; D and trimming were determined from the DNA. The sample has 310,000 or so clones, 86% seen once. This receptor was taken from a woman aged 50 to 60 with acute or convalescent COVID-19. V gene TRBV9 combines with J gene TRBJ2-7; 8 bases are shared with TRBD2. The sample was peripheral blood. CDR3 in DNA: TGTGCCAGCAGTTCCGCGGGAGGACGATCCTACGAGCAGTACTTC. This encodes CASSSAGGRSYEQYF. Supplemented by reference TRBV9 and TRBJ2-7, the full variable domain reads DSGVTQTPKHLITATGQRVTLRCSPRSGDLSVYWYQQSLDQGLQFLIQYYNGEERAKGNILERFSAQQFPDLHSELNLSSLELGDSALYFCASSSAGGRSYEQYFGPGTRLTVT.